The next 10 T cell receptor beta chains were all read from a single sample in a study of blood T cell repertoires in COVID-19. Libraries were prepared by immunoSEQ multiplex PCR; TCRdb keeps only in-frame clonotypes and omits some of them. The sample consists of 150,000 to 200,000 clones, approximately 90% of them appearing once. Sequencing was performed on peripheral blood. All receptors come from a man over 45 with acute or convalescent COVID-19.

The rearrangement links TRBV12-3 or TRBV12-4 to TRBJ2-7; D call uncertain. V dropped 8 bases and J dropped 7 bases, with 18 bases sitting between them. The CDR3 is made up of 13 amino acids. The CDR3 DNA reads TGTGCCAGCCTCCAGTCAGGATCTTGGGAGCAGTACTTC. Residues: CASLQSGSWEQYF.

This clone came up once. The gene calls are TRBV19 and TRBJ1-2; possibly TRBD1 for D (6 bases). V lost 5 bases to trimming and J lost 9 bases, with 13 bases between them. This CDR3 contains 12 residues. Germline V gene lookup returns CDR1 LNHDA and CDR2 SQIVND (reference sequence). CDR3 nucleotides: TGTGCCAGTAGTTCGGACAGCTCCCGCTACACCTTC. Amino acid sequence: CASSSDSSRYTF.

The chain combines TRBV10-1 with TRBJ2-3; possible D gene TRBD1, 6 bases. This CDR3 is 13 amino acids long. CDR1 and CDR2 from the germline V gene are WNHNN and SYGVQD (reference sequence). Deletions cut 6 bases from V and 4 bases from J, with 11 bases between. CDR3 sequence: CASRAEGADTQYF. Written as DNA, the CDR3 is TGCGCCAGCAGGGCCGAGGGGGCAGATACGCAGTATTTT.

The chain uses TRBV28 and TRBJ2-1; TRBD2 matches 9 bases. J lost 5 bases, V lost 6 bases, and 8 bases had no gene match. CDR1 is MDHEN and CDR2 is SYDVKM in the germline V gene. The CDR3 has 15 residues. The CDR3 nucleotides are TGTGCCAGCAGCCCCATAGCGGGAGTTGACAATGAGCAGTTCTTC. Translation gives CASSPIAGVDNEQFF.

This chain links TRBV10-2 with TRBJ2-5, with TRBD1 as a possible D gene (5 bases). CDR1 is WSHSY and CDR2 is SAAADI in the germline V gene. Trimming took off 4 bases at V and 5 bases at J, with 14 bases between the two ends. The CDR3 runs 14 residues. The CDR3 is CASSVDRRSETQYF. The DNA of the CDR3 is TGCGCCAGCAGTGTCGACAGACGCTCGGAGACCCAGTACTTC.

J is TRBJ2-1 and V is TRBV24-1, with 7 bases matching TRBD1. This CDR3 is built from 13 residues. Per the germline V gene, CDR1 is KGHDR and CDR2 is SFDVKD. Germline trimming cut 4 bases from V and 8 bases from J; bases unmatched to any gene: 4. The CDR3 region is CATSEGQTHEQFF. The CDR3 bases are TGTGCCACCAGTGAGGGACAGACGCATGAGCAGTTCTTC.

The chain joins TRBV12-3 or TRBV12-4 to TRBJ1-2; 7 nucleotides line up with TRBD1. The junction had 2 bases not matched to a gene; V was cut back by 3 bases and J by 4 bases. The CDR3 is 13 residues long. DNA for the CDR3: TGTGCCAGCAGTTTGGGACAGCCCTATGGCTACACCTTC. It codes for CASSLGQPYGYTF.

The genes are TRBV28 and TRBJ1-2, with D hard to call. Trimming shortened V by 6 bases and J by 8 bases, and 16 bases separated the two germline ends. CDR3 length: 13 amino acids. The germline gives CDR1 MDHEN, CDR2 SYDVKM. This CDR3 is CASRERLLTGYTF. The CDR3 DNA reads TGTGCCAGCAGGGAGCGACTACTTACAGGCTACACCTTC.

The rearrangement joins TRBV5-1 to TRBJ1-6; TRBD1 aligns across 8 bases. The germline CDR1 and CDR2 sequences are SGHRS and YFSETQ. CDR3 length: 16 amino acids. J was trimmed by 9 bases and V by 3 bases; bases with no gene match: 11. The chain's CDR3 is CASSSPDRGEFSPLHF. Here the CDR3 DNA reads TGCGCCAGCAGCTCGCCAGACAGGGGTGAATTTTCACCCCTCCACTTT.

This chain uses TRBV19 with TRBJ1-3; 10 bases match TRBD1. Looked up from germline, CDR1 is LNHDA and CDR2 is SQIVND (reference sequence). Trimming at V came to 5 bases and at J to 12 bases, leaving 13 bases not matched to a gene. CDR3 length: 15 residues. The CDR3 loop reads CASSHRTGGRGVIYF. DNA for the CDR3: TGTGCCAGTAGTCATCGGACAGGGGGAAGGGGAGTCATATATTTT.